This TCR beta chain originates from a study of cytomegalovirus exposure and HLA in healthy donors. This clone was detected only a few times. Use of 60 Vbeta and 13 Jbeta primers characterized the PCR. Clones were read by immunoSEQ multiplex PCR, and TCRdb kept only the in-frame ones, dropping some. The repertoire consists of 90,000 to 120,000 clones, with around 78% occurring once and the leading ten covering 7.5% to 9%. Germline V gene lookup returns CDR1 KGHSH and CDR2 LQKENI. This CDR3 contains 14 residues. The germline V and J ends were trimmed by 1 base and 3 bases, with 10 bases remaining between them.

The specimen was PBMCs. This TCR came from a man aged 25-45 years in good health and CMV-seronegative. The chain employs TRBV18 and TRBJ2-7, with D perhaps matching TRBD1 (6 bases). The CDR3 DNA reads TGTGCCAGCTCACCACGGGACACAGGCTACGAGCAGTACTTC. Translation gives CASSPRDTGYEQYF.